This T cell receptor (beta chain) is drawn from a study of technical replicates of blood from several donors. Measured with immunoSEQ multiplex PCR; TCRdb has only the in-frame clones, and not every one. The sample gives 65,000 to 95,000 clones, nearly 98% of which show up once; roughly 0.2% is in the top ten. Germline V gene sequence: CDR1 GTSNPN, CDR2 SVGIG (reference sequence). CDR3 length equals 14 residues. The V gene end was trimmed by 7 bases and the J gene end by 10 bases; junction bases not matched to a gene: 13. This receptor was obtained from a human donor in good health. The chain employs TRBV30 and TRBJ1-6; 7 positions match TRBD1. The specimen was T cells isolated from PBMCs. This CDR3 reads CASTGAKTGSPLHF. Here the CDR3 DNA reads TGTGCCTCCACAGGGGCAAAAACGGGGTCACCCCTCCACTTT.